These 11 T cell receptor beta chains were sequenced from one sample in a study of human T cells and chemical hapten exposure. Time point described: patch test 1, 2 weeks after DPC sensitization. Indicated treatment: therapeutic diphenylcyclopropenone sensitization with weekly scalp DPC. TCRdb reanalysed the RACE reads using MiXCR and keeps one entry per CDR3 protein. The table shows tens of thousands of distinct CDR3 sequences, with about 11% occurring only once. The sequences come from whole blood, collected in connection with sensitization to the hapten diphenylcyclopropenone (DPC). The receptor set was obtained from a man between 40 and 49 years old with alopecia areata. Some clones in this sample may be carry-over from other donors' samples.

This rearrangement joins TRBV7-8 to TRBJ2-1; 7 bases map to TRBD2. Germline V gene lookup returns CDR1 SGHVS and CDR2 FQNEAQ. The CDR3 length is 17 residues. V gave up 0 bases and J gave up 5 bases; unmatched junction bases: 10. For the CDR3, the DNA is TGTGCCAGCAGCTTAGCCCCCGGAACTAGCGAAAACAATGAGCAGTTCTTC. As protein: CASSLAPGTSENNEQFF.

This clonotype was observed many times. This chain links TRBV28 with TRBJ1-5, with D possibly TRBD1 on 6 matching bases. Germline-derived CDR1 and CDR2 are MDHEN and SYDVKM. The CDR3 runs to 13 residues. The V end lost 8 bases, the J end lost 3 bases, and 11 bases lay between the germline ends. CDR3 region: CASSGQLNQPQHF. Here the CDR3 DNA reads TGTGCCAGCTCTGGACAGCTCAATCAGCCCCAGCATTTT.

The CDR3 sequence is CASSQVMRGRANYGYTF. CDR3 nucleotides: TGTGCCAGCAGCCAAGTTATGCGAGGCAGGGCGAACTATGGCTACACCTTC. The V gene is TRBV3-1, the J gene TRBJ1-2, with D possibly being TRBD1 (5 bases). The CDR3 runs 17 residues. V lost 1 base, J lost 2 bases, and 17 bases lay in between. Per germline, CDR1 LGHDT and CDR2 YNNKEL (reference sequence). The variable domain in full, completed from reference TRBV3-1 and TRBJ1-2, reads DTAVSQTPKYLVTQMGNDKSIKCEQNLGHDTMYWYKQDSKKFLKIMFSYNNKELIINETVPNRFSPKSPDKAHLNLHINSLELGDSAVYFCASSQVMRGRANYGYTFGSGTRLTVV.

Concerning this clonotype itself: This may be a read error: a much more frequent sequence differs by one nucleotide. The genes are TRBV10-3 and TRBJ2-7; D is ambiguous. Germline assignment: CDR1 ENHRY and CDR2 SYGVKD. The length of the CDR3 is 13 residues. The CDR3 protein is CAIGDTVTYEQYF. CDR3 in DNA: TGTGCCATCGGTGACACTGTCACCTACGAGCAGTACTTC.

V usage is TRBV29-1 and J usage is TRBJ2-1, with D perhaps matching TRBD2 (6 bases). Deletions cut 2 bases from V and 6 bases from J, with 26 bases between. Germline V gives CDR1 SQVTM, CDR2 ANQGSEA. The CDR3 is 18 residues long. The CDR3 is CSVEKEGVLLAVCNEQFF. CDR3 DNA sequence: TGCAGCGTTGAAAAAGAGGGAGTCTTACTAGCAGTCTGCAATGAGCAGTTCTTC.

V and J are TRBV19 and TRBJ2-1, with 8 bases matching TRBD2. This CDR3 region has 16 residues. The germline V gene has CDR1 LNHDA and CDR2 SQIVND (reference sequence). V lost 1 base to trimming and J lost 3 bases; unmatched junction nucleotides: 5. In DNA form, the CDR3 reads TGTGCCAGTAGTATAGGGGGACTAGTGGGCTACAATGAGCAGTTCTTC. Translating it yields CASSIGGLVGYNEQFF.

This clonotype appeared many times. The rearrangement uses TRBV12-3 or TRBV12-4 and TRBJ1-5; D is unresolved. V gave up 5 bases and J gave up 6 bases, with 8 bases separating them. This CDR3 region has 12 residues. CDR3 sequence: CASSTTGQPQHF. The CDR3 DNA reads TGTGCCAGCAGTACTACGGGTCAGCCCCAGCATTTT.

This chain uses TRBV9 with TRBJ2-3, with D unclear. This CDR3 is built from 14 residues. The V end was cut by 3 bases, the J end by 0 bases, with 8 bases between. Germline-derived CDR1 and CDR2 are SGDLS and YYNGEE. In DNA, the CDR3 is TGTGCCAGCAGCGGGGCCACTAGCACAGATACGCAGTATTTT. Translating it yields CASSGATSTDTQYF.

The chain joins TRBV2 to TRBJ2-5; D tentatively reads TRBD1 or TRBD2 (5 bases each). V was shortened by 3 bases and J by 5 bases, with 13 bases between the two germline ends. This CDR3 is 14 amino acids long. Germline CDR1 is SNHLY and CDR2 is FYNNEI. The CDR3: CASSEWDRSETQYF. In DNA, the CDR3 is TGTGCCAGCAGTGAGTGGGACCGCTCGGAGACCCAGTACTTC.

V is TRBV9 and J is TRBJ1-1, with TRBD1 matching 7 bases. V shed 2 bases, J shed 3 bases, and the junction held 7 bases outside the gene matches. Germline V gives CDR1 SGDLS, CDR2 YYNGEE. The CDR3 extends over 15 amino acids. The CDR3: CASSVRGYSDTEAFF. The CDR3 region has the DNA TGTGCCAGCAGCGTCAGGGGGTATTCGGACACTGAAGCTTTCTTT.

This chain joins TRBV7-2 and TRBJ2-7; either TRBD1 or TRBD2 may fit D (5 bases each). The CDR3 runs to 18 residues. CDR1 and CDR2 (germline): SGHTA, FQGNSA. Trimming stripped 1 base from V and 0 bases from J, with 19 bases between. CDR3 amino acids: CASSLVVGSGPFSYEQYV. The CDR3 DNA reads TGTGCCAGCAGCTTAGTGGTCGGTTCGGGGCCGTTCTCCTACGAGCAGTACGTC.